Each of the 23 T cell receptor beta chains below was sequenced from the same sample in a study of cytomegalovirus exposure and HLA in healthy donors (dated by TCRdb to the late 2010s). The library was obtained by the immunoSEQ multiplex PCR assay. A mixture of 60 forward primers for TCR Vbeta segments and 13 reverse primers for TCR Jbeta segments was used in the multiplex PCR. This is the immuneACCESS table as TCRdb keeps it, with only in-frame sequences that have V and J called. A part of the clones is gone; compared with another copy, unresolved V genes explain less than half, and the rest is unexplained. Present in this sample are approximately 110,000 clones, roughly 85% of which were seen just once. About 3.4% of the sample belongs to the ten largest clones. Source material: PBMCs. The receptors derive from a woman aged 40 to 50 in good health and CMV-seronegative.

Here the CDR3 reads CASSYSKQGHSPLHF. CDR3 nucleotides: TGTGCCAGCAGTTACTCAAAACAGGGGCATTCACCCCTCCACTTT. The chain couples TRBV6-5 to TRBJ1-6; 7 bases align to TRBD1. V lost 0 bases to trimming and J lost 8 bases; unmatched junction nucleotides: 4. Germline V gives CDR1 MNHEY, CDR2 SVGAGI. The CDR3 has 15 residues.

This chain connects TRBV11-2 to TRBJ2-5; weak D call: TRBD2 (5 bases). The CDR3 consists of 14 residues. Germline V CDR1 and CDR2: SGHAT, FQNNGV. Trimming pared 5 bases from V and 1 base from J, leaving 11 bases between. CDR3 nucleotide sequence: TGTGCCAGCAGCCCAGCCGGACTCCAAGAGACCCAGTACTTC. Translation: CASSPAGLQETQYF. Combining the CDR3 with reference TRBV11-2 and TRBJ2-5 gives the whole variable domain EAGVAQSPRYKIIEKRQSVAFWCNPISGHATLYWYQQILGQGPKLLIQFQNNGVVDDSQLPKDRFSAERLKGVDSTLKIQPAKLEDSAVYLCASSPAGLQETQYFGPGTRLLVL.

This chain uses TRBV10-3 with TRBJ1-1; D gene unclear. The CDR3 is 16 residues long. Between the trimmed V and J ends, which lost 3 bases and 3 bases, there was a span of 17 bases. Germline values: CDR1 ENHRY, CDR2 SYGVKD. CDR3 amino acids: CAISDRKRAGDTEAFF. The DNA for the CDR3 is TGTGCCATCAGTGATAGGAAGAGGGCCGGGGACACTGAAGCTTTCTTT.

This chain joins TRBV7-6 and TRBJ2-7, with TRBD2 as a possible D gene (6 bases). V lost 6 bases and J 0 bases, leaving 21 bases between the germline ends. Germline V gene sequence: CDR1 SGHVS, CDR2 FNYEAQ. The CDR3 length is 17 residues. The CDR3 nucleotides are TGTGCCAGCAGTAAGCATCCTGGAGGGGAGCTCTCCTACGAGCAGTACTTC. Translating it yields CASSKHPGGELSYEQYF. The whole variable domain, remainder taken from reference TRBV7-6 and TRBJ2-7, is GAGVSQSPRYKVTKRGQDVALRCDPISGHVSLYWYRQALGQGPEFLTYFNYEAQQDKSGLPNDRFSAERPEGSISTLTIQRTEQRDSAMYRCASSKHPGGELSYEQYFGPGTRLTVT.

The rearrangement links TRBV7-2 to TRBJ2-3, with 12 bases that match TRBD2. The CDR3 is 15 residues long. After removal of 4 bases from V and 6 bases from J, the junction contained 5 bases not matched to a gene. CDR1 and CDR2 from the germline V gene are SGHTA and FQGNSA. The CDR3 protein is CASSSHGLAGDTQYF. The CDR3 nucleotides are TGTGCCAGCAGCTCTCACGGACTAGCGGGGGATACGCAGTATTTT.

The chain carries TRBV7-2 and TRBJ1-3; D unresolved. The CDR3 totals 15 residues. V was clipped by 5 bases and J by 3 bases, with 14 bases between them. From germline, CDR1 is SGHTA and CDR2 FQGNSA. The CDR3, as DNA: TGTGCCAGCAGCCTACAGAATGCAGTTGGAAACACCATATATTTT. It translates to CASSLQNAVGNTIYF.

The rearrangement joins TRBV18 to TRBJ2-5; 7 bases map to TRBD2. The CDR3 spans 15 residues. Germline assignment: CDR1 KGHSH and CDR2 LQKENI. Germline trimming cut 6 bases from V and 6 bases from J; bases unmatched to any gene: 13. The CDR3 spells CASSIEGTSGKTQYF. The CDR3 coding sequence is TGTGCCAGCTCGATAGAGGGCACGAGCGGGAAGACCCAGTACTTC.

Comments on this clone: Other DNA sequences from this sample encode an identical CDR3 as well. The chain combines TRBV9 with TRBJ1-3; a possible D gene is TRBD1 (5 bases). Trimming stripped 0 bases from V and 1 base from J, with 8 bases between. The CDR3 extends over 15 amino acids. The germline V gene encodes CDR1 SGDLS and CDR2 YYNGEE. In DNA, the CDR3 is TGTGCCAGCAGCGTAGAAGGGGATTCTGGAAACACCATATATTTT. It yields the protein CASSVEGDSGNTIYF.

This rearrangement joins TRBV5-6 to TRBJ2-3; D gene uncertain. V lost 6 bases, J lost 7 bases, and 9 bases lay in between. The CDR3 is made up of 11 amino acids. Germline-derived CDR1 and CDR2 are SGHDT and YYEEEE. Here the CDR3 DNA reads TGTGCCAGCAACCGAGGCCATACGCAGTATTTT. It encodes CASNRGHTQYF.

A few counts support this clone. CDR3: CAWSVKGATSGSYGGELFF. The CDR3 DNA follows: TGTGCCTGGAGTGTAAAGGGGGCGACTAGCGGGTCGTATGGCGGGGAGCTGTTTTTT. This chain uses TRBV30 with TRBJ2-2; 10 bases fit TRBD2. V dropped 0 bases and J dropped 7; count of bases not matched to a gene: 17. The CDR3 has 19 amino acids. Germline V gives CDR1 GTSNPN, CDR2 SVGIG (reference sequence). The complete variable domain, with remaining parts taken from reference TRBV30 and TRBJ2-2, reads SQTIHQWPATLVQPVGSPLSLECTVEGTSNPNLYWYRQAAGRGLQLLFYSVGIGQISSEVPQNLSASRPQDRQFILSSKKLLLSDSGFYLCAWSVKGATSGSYGGELFFGEGSRLTVL.

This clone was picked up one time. The CDR3 protein is CASRPPGQGRNEQFF. Written as DNA, the CDR3 is TGTGCCAGCAGGCCTCCGGGACAGGGACGGAATGAGCAGTTCTTC. The chain recombines TRBV7-2 with TRBJ2-1; 9 bases map to TRBD1. The CDR3 totals 15 residues. Germline V gene lookup returns CDR1 SGHTA and CDR2 FQGNSA. Trimming took 6 bases from V and 7 from J; bases not matched to a gene: 10.

The chain's CDR3 is CSSSGRASYNEQFF. The CDR3 DNA sequence: TGCAGCTCAAGCGGGAGGGCCTCCTACAATGAGCAGTTCTTC. The J gene is TRBJ2-1, the V gene TRBV29-1; TRBD2 matches at 10 bases. The germline V gene encodes CDR1 SQVTM and CDR2 ANQGSEA. V lost 8 bases and J lost 0; bases outside the gene matches: 4. This CDR3 has 14 amino acids.

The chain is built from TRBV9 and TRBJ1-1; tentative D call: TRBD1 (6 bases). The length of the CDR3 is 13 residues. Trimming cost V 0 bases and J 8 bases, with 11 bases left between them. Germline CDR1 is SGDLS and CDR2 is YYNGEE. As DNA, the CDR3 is TGTGCCAGCAGCGTAGCCCCCGGGACAGAAGCTTTCTTT. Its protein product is CASSVAPGTEAFF.

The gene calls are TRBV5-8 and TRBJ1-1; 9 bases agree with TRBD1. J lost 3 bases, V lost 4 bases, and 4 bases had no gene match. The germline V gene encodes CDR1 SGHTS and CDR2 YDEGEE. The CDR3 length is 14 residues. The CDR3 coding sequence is TGTGCCAGCAGCCTACAGGGGGCGGACACTGAAGCTTTCTTT. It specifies CASSLQGADTEAFF.

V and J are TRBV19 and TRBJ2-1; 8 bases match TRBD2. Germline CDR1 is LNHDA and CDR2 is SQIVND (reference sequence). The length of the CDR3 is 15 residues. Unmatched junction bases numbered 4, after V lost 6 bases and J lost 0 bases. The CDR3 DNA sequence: TGTGCCAGTAGCCGTAGCGGGAACTCCTACAATGAGCAGTTCTTC. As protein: CASSRSGNSYNEQFF.

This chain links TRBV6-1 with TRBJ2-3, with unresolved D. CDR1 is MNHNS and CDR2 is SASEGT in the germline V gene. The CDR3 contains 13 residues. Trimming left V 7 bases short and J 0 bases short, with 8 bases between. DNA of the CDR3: TGTGCCAGCACAGCGACTAGCACAGATACGCAGTATTTT. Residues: CASTATSTDTQYF.

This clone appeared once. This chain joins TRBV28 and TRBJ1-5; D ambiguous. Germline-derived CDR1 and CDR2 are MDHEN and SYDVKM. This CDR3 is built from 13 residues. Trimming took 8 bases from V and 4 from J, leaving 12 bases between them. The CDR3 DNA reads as TGTGCCAGCGTATCACAGATTAATCAGCCCCAGCATTTT. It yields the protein CASVSQINQPQHF.

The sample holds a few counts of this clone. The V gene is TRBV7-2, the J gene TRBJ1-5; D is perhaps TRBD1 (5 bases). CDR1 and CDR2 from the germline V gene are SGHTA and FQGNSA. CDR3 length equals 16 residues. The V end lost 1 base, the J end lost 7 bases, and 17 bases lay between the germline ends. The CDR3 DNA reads TGTGCCAGCAGCTTAGTTGGGGCAGGTTCAAAACAGCCCCAGCATTTT. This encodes CASSLVGAGSKQPQHF.

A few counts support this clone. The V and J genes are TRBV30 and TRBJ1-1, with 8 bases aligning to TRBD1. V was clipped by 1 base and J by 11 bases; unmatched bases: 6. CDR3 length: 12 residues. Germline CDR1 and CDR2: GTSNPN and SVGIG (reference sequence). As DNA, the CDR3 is TGTGCCTGGAGTGGAATCGACAGGGGTGCTTTCTTT. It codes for CAWSGIDRGAFF.

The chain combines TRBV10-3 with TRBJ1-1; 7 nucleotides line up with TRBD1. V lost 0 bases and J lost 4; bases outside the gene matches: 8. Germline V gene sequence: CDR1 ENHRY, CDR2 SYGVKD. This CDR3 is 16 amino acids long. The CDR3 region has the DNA TGTGCCATCAGTGAGTCCTTACAGGGGCGCAGCACTGAAGCTTTCTTT. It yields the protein CAISESLQGRSTEAFF.

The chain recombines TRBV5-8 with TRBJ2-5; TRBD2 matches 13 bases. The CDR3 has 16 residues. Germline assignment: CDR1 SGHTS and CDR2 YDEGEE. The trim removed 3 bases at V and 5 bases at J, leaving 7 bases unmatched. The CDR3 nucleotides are TGTGCCAGCAGCTACGGACTAGCGGGAGTAGAGGAGACCCAGTACTTC. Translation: CASSYGLAGVEETQYF.

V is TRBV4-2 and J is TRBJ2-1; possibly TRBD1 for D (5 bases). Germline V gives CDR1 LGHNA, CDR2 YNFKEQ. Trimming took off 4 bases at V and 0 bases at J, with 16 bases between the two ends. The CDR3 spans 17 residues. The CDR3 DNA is TGTGCCAGCAGCCGTTTGGGGCAGCGAAGCTCCTACAATGAGCAGTTCTTC. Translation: CASSRLGQRSSYNEQFF.

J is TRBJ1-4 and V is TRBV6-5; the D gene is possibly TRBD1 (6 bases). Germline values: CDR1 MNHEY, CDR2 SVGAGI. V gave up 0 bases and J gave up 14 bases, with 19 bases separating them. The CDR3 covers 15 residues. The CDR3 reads CASSYSIGIRDKLFF. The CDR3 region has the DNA TGTGCCAGCAGTTACTCGATAGGGATAAGGGACAAGCTGTTTTTT.